This section outlines one T cell receptor (beta chain) sequence together with its context. These data originate in a study of shared clonotypes between healthy human individuals. Trimming removed 3 bases at V and 1 base at J, with 20 bases between. Germline lookup yields CDR1 SGDLS and CDR2 YYNGEE. The CDR3 loop spans 17 amino acids. Per sorted-subset replicate PCR, input was 150 to 250 ng DNA, representing some 30,000 T cell genomes. TCRdb's copy holds only in-frame clones and misses some; the assay was immunoSEQ multiplex PCR. The table shows about 2.4 million clones, with 80% to 95% occurring only once. All the donors were Caucasian adults who lived in Nashville, Tennessee.

The sequence was obtained from a man aged 18 to 30 in good health. Some clones in this sample may be carry-over from other donors' samples. V is TRBV9 and J is TRBJ2-7; D could derive from TRBD1 or TRBD2 (7 bases each). Sequencing was performed on naive CD4+ T cells from PBMCs. The subset is: CD45RA+ positively selected. The CDR3 DNA sequence: TGTGCCAGCAGCGGGAATAGAAGGGGGGGACAGTCCTACGAGCAGTACTTC. This codes for CASSGNRRGGQSYEQYF.